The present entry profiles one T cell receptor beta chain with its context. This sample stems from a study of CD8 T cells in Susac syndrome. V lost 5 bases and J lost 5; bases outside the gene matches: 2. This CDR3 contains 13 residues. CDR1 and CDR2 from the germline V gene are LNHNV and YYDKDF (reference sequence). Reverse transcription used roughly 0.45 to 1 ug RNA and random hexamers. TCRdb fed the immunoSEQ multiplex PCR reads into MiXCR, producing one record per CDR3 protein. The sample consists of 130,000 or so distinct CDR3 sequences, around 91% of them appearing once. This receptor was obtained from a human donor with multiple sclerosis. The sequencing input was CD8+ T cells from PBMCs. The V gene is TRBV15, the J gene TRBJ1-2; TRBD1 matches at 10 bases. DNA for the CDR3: TGTGCCACCAGCGGGGGACAGGGGTATGGCTACACCTTC. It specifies CATSGGQGYGYTF.